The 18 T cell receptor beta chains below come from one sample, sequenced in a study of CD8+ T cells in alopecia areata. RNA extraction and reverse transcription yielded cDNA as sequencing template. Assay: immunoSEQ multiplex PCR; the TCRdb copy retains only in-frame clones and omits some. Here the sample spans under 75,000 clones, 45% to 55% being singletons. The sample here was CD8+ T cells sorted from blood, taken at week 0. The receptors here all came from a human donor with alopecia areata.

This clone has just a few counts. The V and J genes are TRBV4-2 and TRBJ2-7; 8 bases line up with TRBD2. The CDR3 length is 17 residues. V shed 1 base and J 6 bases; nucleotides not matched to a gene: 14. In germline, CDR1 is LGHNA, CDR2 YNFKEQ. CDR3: CASSQGTGGREYGEQYF. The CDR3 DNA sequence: TGTGCCAGCAGCCAAGGCACGGGGGGGCGGGAGTACGGCGAGCAGTACTTC.

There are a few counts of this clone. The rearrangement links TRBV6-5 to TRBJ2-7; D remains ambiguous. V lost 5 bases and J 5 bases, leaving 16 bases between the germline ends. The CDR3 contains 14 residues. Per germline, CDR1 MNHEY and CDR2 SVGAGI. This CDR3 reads CASSPSAGWHEQYF. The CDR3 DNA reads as TGTGCCAGCAGTCCCTCAGCTGGGTGGCACGAGCAGTACTTC.

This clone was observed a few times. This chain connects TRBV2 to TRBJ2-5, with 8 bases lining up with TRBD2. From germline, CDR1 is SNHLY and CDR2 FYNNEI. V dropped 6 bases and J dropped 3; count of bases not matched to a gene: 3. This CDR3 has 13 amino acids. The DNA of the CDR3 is TGTGCCAGCAGCCCCGGGGGGGAAGAGACCCAGTACTTC. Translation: CASSPGGEETQYF.

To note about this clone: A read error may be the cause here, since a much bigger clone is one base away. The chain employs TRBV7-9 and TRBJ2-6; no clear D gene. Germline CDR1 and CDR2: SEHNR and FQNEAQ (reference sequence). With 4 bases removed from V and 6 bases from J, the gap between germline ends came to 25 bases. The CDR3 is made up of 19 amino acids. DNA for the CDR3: TGTGCCAGCAGCTCCACCCGAATAACGACAACTTCGGAGGCCAACGTCCTGACTTTC. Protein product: CASSSTRITTTSEANVLTF.

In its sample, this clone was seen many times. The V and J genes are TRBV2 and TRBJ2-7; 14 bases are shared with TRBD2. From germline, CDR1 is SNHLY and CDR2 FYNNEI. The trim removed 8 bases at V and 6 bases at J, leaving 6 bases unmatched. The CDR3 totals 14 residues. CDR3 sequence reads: CASGPGLAGVEQYF. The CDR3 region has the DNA TGTGCCAGCGGGCCGGGACTAGCGGGAGTCGAGCAGTACTTC.

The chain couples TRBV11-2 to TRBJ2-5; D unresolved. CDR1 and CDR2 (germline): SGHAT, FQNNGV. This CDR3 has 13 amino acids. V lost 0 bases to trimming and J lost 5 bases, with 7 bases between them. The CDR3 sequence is CASSLDPVETQYF. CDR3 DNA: TGTGCCAGCAGCTTAGATCCAGTTGAGACCCAGTACTTC.

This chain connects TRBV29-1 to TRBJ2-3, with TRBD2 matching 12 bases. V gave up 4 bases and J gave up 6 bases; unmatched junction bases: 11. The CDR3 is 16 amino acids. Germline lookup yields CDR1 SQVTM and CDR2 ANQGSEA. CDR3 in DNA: TGCAGCGTTGTGGGGACTAGCGGGCATCTGGGGGATACGCAGTATTTT. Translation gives CSVVGTSGHLGDTQYF.

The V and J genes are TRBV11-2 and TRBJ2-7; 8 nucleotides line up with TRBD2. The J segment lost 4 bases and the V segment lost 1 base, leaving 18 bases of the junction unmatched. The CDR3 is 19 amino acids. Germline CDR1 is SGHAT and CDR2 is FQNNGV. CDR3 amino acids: CASSLVPPDLSVAGYEQYF. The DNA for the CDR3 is TGTGCCAGCAGCTTAGTCCCGCCTGATCTCTCAGTAGCGGGGTACGAGCAGTACTTC.

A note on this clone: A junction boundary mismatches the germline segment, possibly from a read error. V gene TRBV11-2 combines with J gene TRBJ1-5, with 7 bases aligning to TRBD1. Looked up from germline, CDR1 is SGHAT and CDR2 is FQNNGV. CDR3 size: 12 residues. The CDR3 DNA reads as TGTGCCAGCAGCTTACCGGGACAGCCCCTGCATTTT. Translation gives CASSLPGQPLHF.

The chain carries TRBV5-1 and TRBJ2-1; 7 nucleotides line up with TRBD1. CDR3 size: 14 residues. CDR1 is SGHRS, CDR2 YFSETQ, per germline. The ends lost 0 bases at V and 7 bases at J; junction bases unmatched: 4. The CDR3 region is CASSLGRGLNEQFF. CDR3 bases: TGCGCCAGCAGCTTGGGAAGGGGGCTGAATGAGCAGTTCTTC.

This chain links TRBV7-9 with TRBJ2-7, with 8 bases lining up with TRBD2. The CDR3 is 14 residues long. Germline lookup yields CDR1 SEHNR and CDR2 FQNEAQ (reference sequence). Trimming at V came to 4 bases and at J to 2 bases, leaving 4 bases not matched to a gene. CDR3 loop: CASSSGLAPYEQYF. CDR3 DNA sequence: TGTGCCAGCAGCTCCGGACTAGCTCCCTACGAGCAGTACTTC.

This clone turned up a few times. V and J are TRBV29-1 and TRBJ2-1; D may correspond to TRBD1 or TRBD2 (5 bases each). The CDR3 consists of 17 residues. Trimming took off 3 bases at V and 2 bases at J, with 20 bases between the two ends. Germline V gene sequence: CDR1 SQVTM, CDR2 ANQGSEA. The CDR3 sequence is CSVDPGTHLIPYNEQFF. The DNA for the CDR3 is TGCAGCGTTGATCCAGGGACCCACCTAATCCCCTACAATGAGCAGTTCTTC.

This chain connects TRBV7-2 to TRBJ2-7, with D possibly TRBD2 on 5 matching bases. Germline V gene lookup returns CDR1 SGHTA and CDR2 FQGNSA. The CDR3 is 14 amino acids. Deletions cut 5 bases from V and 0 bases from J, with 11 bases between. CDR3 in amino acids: CASSPGVGSYEQYF. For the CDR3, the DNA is TGTGCCAGCAGCCCCGGGGTGGGCTCCTACGAGCAGTACTTC.

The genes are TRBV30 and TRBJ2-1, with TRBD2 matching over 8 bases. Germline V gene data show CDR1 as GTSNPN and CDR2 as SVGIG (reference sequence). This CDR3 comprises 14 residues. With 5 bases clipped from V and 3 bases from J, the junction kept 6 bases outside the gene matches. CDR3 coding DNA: TGTGCCTGGGTGGGCGGGAGGCTCTACAATGAGCAGTTCTTC. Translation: CAWVGGRLYNEQFF. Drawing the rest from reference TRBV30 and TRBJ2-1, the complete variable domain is SQTIHQWPATLVQPVGSPLSLECTVEGTSNPNLYWYRQAAGRGLQLLFYSVGIGQISSEVPQNLSASRPQDRQFILSSKKLLLSDSGFYLCAWVGGRLYNEQFFGPGTRLTVL.

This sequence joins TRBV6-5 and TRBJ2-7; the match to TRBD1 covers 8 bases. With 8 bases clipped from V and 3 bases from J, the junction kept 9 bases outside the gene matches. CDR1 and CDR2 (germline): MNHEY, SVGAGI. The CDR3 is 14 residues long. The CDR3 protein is CASVEGDRHYEQYF. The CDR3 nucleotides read TGTGCCAGCGTAGAAGGGGACAGGCACTACGAGCAGTACTTC.

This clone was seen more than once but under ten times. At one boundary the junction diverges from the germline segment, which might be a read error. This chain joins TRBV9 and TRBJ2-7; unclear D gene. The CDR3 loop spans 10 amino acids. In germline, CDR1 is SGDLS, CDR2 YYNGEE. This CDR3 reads CPSRLSEQYF. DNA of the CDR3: TGCCCCTCGCGTCTCTCCGAGCAGTACTTC.

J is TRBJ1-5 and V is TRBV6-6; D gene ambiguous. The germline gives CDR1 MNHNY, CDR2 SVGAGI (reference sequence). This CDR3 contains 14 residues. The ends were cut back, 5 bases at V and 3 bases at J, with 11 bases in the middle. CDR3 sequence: CASSQNENNQPQHF. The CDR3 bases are TGTGCCAGCAGTCAGAACGAAAACAATCAGCCCCAGCATTTT.

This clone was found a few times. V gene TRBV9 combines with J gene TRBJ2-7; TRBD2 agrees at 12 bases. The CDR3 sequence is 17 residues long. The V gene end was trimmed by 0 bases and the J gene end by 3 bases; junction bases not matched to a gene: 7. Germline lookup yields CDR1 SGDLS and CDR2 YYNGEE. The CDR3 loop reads CASSVELAGGRNYEQYF. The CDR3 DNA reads TGTGCCAGCAGCGTAGAACTAGCGGGAGGCAGAAACTACGAGCAGTACTTC.